This T cell receptor (beta chain) was sequenced for a study of OX40 agonist ivuxolimab in advanced cancers. Produced via immunoSEQ multiplex PCR; TCRdb's table is partial and in-frame only. The repertoire holds 36,000 or so clones, with 70% to 85% as singletons. The CDR3 has 15 amino acids. Per germline, CDR1 MNHEY and CDR2 SVGAGI. J lost 3 bases, V lost 6 bases, and 9 bases had no gene match. The V and J genes are TRBV6-5 and TRBJ1-2; 8 positions agree with TRBD1. The source was CD4+ or CD8+ T cells sorted from blood, collected in a trial of the OX40 agonist ivuxolimab. This sequence was found in an adult with an advanced solid tumor such as melanoma, head and neck, liver or kidney cancer. CDR3 protein: CASRRDRGLDYGYTF. The CDR3 coding sequence is TGTGCCAGCAGAAGAGACAGGGGACTTGACTATGGCTACACCTTC.